The 5 T cell receptor beta chains in this list originate from one sample, sequenced in a study of blood T cell repertoires in COVID-19. Generated by immunoSEQ multiplex PCR, the TCRdb table keeps only in-frame clones and is missing some. The sample has 360,000 or so clones; about 90% are singletons. Material: PBMCs or T cells enriched from blood (not recorded which). The receptors were gathered from a woman under 40 who had recovered from COVID-19.

The V and J genes are TRBV18 and TRBJ2-5; TRBD2 matches 7 bases. The J segment lost 1 base and the V segment lost 2 bases, leaving 10 bases of the junction unmatched. Germline V gene data show CDR1 as KGHSH and CDR2 as LQKENI. This CDR3 contains 17 residues. CDR3 protein: CASSPSWREGLQETQYF. CDR3 coding DNA: TGTGCCAGCTCACCAAGTTGGAGGGAGGGCCTCCAAGAGACCCAGTACTTC.

The chain employs TRBV28 and TRBJ2-7; the match to TRBD1 covers 11 bases. Trimming took 6 bases from V and 3 from J; bases not matched to a gene: 7. The CDR3 consists of 15 residues. Germline CDR1 and CDR2: MDHEN and SYDVKM. The CDR3 DNA follows: TGTGCCAGCAGAACGTCCGGGACAGGGGGCTACGAGCAGTACTTC. Translation gives CASRTSGTGGYEQYF.

The V gene is TRBV15, the J gene TRBJ2-7, with TRBD2 matching 12 bases. The J segment lost 3 bases and the V segment lost 1 base, leaving 4 bases of the junction unmatched. The CDR3 extends over 16 amino acids. CDR1 and CDR2 from the germline V gene are LNHNV and YYDKDF (reference sequence). For the CDR3, the DNA is TGTGCCACCAGCAGAGGCGCACTAGCGGGAGGCTACGAGCAGTACTTC. Protein: CATSRGALAGGYEQYF.

The sample holds a few counts of this clone. This sequence joins TRBV28 and TRBJ1-1, with a weak D call TRBD1 (6 bases). Between the trimmed V and J ends, which lost 6 bases and 6 bases, there was a span of 11 bases. Germline V gene lookup returns CDR1 MDHEN and CDR2 SYDVKM. The CDR3 totals 12 residues. The CDR3 here is CASRTGWAEAFF. CDR3 DNA sequence: TGTGCCAGCAGGACAGGATGGGCTGAAGCTTTCTTT.

This chain uses TRBV24-1 with TRBJ2-7; TRBD1 matches 7 bases. Trimming removed 9 bases from V and 2 bases from J; junction bases left unmatched: 18. The V gene's germline CDR1 is KGHDR and CDR2 SFDVKD. CDR3 length: 17 residues. The CDR3: CATPLVEPGGYTYEQYF. In DNA form, the CDR3 reads TGTGCCACCCCCCTGGTGGAACCAGGGGGATACACCTACGAGCAGTACTTC.